These T cell receptor beta chains were read from a single sample in a study of shared clonotypes between healthy human individuals. Assay: immunoSEQ multiplex PCR; the TCRdb copy retains only in-frame clones and omits some. The table has about 1.5 million clones, approximately 98% seen once; the top ten hold roughly 0.45%. Sequenced sample: naive CD4+ T cells sorted from blood. Every receptor here comes from a man aged 25-45 years in good health. CDR3s include the opening cysteine and the closing phenylalanine or tryptophan. The D gene is left open where the match is weak. Rows may omit the clone size; those that give it use once, few, many or a size class.

d_gene,abundance,j_gene,v_gene,CDR3aa,CDR3nt
TRBD2,NA,TRBJ2-3,TRBV5-5,CAGGRGFGTDTQYF,TGTGCCGGAGGGCGGGGGTTTGGCACAGATACGCAGTATTTT
NA,NA,TRBJ2-4,TRBV21-1,CASSPWSGLPIAKNIQYF,TGTGCCAGCAGCCCTTGGTCGGGACTCCCGATAGCCAAAAACATTCAGTACTTC
TRBD1,NA,TRBJ2-7,TRBV6-4,CASSETGTGFPYEQYF,TGTGCCAGCAGCGAGACCGGGACAGGGTTCCCCTACGAGCAGTACTTC
NA,NA,TRBJ1-5,TRBV28,CASSLQGLNQPQHF,TGTGCCAGCAGTTTACAGGGTTTAAATCAGCCCCAGCATTTT
NA,NA,TRBJ1-2,TRBV7-2,CASSLTGGYGYTF,TGTGCCAGCAGCTTGACGGGTGGCTATGGCTACACCTTC
NA,NA,TRBJ1-5,TRBV10-2,CASSDSIQPQHF,TGCGCCAGCAGTGATTCCATTCAGCCCCAGCATTTT
NA,NA,TRBJ2-1,TRBV23-1,CASSLKWEYNEQFF,TGCGCCAGCAGTCTTAAGTGGGAGTACAATGAGCAGTTCTTC
NA,once,TRBJ2-7,TRBV10-3,CAISGNYEQYF,TGTGCCATCAGTGGAAACTACGAGCAGTACTTC
TRBD1,NA,TRBJ2-4,TRBV5-4,CASSSKQGVVAKNIQYF,TGTGCCAGCAGCTCAAAACAGGGGGTCGTAGCCAAAAACATTCAGTACTTC
TRBD2,NA,TRBJ2-5,TRBV5-5,CASTVAGVGTQYF,TGTGCCAGCACCGTAGCGGGAGTTGGGACCCAGTACTTC
TRBD1,NA,TRBJ2-7,TRBV5-1,CASSSDRTTPYF,TGCGCCAGCAGCTCGGACAGGACGACCCCCTACTTC
NA,NA,TRBJ1-1,TRBV7-2,CASSLFERAEAFF,TGTGCCAGCAGCTTATTCGAAAGGGCTGAAGCTTTCTTT
TRBD1,few,TRBJ1-5,TRBV19,CASRPRGGQGNQPQHF,TGTGCCAGCCGCCCCCGTGGGGGACAGGGGAATCAGCCCCAGCATTTT